These 22 T cell receptor beta chains share one sample of origin, sequenced in a study of blood T cell repertoires in COVID-19. TCRdb's copy holds only in-frame clones and misses some; the assay was immunoSEQ multiplex PCR. The table shows 200,000 to 300,000 clones, with around 89% occurring only once. What was sequenced was PBMCs or T cells enriched from blood (not recorded which). The receptor set was obtained from a man in his forties who had recovered from COVID-19.

The genes are TRBV7-9 and TRBJ1-1; TRBD1 agrees at 7 bases. V was clipped by 2 bases and J by 7 bases; unmatched bases: 10. The V gene's germline CDR1 is SEHNR and CDR2 FQNEAQ (reference sequence). The CDR3 is 15 residues long. CDR3 protein: CASSLTGEVTSEAFF. CDR3 nucleotide sequence: TGTGCCAGCAGCTTAACAGGGGAGGTTACAAGTGAAGCTTTCTTT.

The chain carries TRBV5-1 and TRBJ2-1, with D maybe TRBD1 (6 bases). The CDR3 sequence is 13 residues long. The V end was cut by 0 bases, the J end by 9 bases, with 10 bases between. The germline V gene encodes CDR1 SGHRS and CDR2 YFSETQ. The DNA for the CDR3 is TGCGCCAGCAGCTTGGCGGGACAACGTGAGCAGTTCTTC. Its translation is CASSLAGQREQFF. The full variable domain, in which reference TRBV5-1 and TRBJ2-1 provide the parts outside the CDR3, is KAGVTQTPRYLIKTRGQQVTLSCSPISGHRSVSWYQQTPGQGLQFLFEYFSETQRNKGNFPGRFSGRQFSNSRSEMNVSTLELGDSALYLCASSLAGQREQFFGPGTRLTVL.

Only a few counts were recorded for this clone. V and J are TRBV13 and TRBJ2-2, with TRBD1 matching 7 bases. The CDR3 sequence is 17 residues long. V gave up 1 base and J gave up 2 bases; unmatched junction bases: 7. Germline CDR1 is PRHDT and CDR2 is FYEKMQ (reference sequence). CDR3 amino acids: CASSLDQWTGNTGELFF. The CDR3 bases are TGTGCCAGCAGCTTAGATCAGTGGACAGGAAACACCGGGGAGCTGTTTTTT.

The chain carries TRBV28 and TRBJ1-6; 9 bases map to TRBD1. CDR3 length equals 17 residues. Germline V gives CDR1 MDHEN, CDR2 SYDVKM. With V trimmed by 5 bases and J by 9 bases, 14 bases remained unmatched. The CDR3, as DNA: TGTGCCAGCAGTCCGATGCCTGAACAGGGGGCGAGTTCACCCCTCCACTTT. Encoded protein: CASSPMPEQGASSPLHF.

V is TRBV4-3 and J is TRBJ2-7, with 9 bases identical to TRBD2. The germline CDR1 and CDR2 sequences are LGHNA and YSLEER. The CDR3 spans 19 residues. Germline trimming cut 1 base from V and 3 bases from J; bases unmatched to any gene: 16. CDR3 sequence reads: CASSQGIAGVGRSLYEQYF. The DNA of the CDR3 is TGCGCCAGCAGCCAAGGAATAGCGGGAGTAGGAAGAAGCCTCTACGAGCAGTACTTC.

This rearrangement joins TRBV6-4 to TRBJ1-2; possible D gene TRBD1, 5 bases. The CDR3 extends over 13 amino acids. V was pared by 3 bases and J by 8 bases, with 13 bases between. The V gene's germline CDR1 is MRHNA and CDR2 SNTAGT. CDR3 sequence reads: CASSEQGSYGYTF. The CDR3, as DNA: TGTGCCAGCAGTGAGCAGGGTTCATACGGCTACACCTTC.

This chain joins TRBV9 and TRBJ2-5; 7 positions agree with TRBD1. The germline V gene encodes CDR1 SGDLS and CDR2 YYNGEE. Trimming at V came to 3 bases and at J to 4 bases, leaving 9 bases not matched to a gene. The CDR3 is 15 residues long. The CDR3 nucleotides are TGTGCCAGCAGCGCACACAGGGGAGAGGGAGAGACCCAGTACTTC. Translating gives CASSAHRGEGETQYF.

V is TRBV5-6 and J is TRBJ2-7; possible D gene TRBD2, 5 bases. The length of the CDR3 is 13 residues. Between the trimmed V and J ends, which lost 3 bases and 1 base, there was a span of 8 bases. The germline V gene has CDR1 SGHDT and CDR2 YYEEEE. The CDR3 DNA reads TGTGCCAGCAGCTCGACTATTTCCTACGAGCAGTACTTC. This gives the protein CASSSTISYEQYF.

The chain carries TRBV9 and TRBJ1-4; possibly TRBD1 for D (5 bases). The germline V and J ends were trimmed by 0 bases and 5 bases, with 8 bases remaining between them. CDR3 length: 14 residues. Germline values: CDR1 SGDLS, CDR2 YYNGEE. CDR3 residues: CASSVGGMNEKLFF. The CDR3 DNA reads TGTGCCAGCAGCGTAGGGGGCATGAATGAAAAACTGTTTTTT.

The V gene is TRBV5-8, the J gene TRBJ1-2; tentatively, D is TRBD1 (5 bases). CDR3 length equals 16 residues. The ends were cut back, 2 bases at V and 4 bases at J, with 18 bases in the middle. In germline, CDR1 is SGHTS, CDR2 YDEGEE. The CDR3 spells CASSFRRGELLYGYTF. The CDR3 coding sequence is TGTGCCAGCAGCTTTCGGAGGGGCGAATTACTCTATGGCTACACCTTC.

As concerns this clone: Other DNA sequences in the sample encode the same CDR3. The rearrangement uses TRBV28 and TRBJ2-6; D not resolved. Trimming removed 6 bases at V and 4 bases at J, with 13 bases between. Germline CDR1 and CDR2: MDHEN and SYDVKM. The CDR3 contains 15 residues. The CDR3 DNA reads as TGTGCCAGCAGCCTCCCGGGTGCAGGGGCCAACGTCCTGACTTTC. Translating it yields CASSLPGAGANVLTF.

The rearrangement uses TRBV3-1 (or the pseudogene TRBV3-2) and TRBJ1-1, with D tentatively TRBD1 (5 bases). V was pared by 3 bases and J by 0 bases, with 11 bases between. The CDR3 length is 15 residues. In germline, CDR1 is LGHDT, CDR2 YNNKEL (reference sequence). The CDR3 DNA reads TGTGCCAGCAGCCATCTCGGACATATGAACACTGAAGCTTTCTTT. This codes for CASSHLGHMNTEAFF.

Written as DNA, the CDR3 is TGTGCCTGGAGTATCGGACTTAGCAATCAGCCCCAGCATTTT. Amino acids: CAWSIGLSNQPQHF. This chain connects TRBV30 to TRBJ1-5; D not resolved. Germline CDR1 GTSNPN, CDR2 SVGIG (reference sequence). The CDR3 is made up of 14 amino acids. Trimming removed 2 bases at V and 0 bases at J, with 8 bases between. Based on the CDR3 plus reference TRBV30 and TRBJ1-5, the full variable domain is SQTIHQWPATLVQPVGSPLSLECTVEGTSNPNLYWYRQAAGRGLQLLFYSVGIGQISSEVPQNLSASRPQDRQFILSSKKLLLSDSGFYLCAWSIGLSNQPQHFGDGTRLSIL.

The gene calls are TRBV7-8 and TRBJ1-1; 11 bases align to TRBD1. Unmatched junction bases numbered 21, after V lost 4 bases and J lost 5 bases. This CDR3 comprises 20 residues. Germline CDR1 is SGHVS and CDR2 is FQNEAQ. In DNA form, the CDR3 reads TGTGCCAGCAGCTCTTCTACCTCCGGACAGGGGGCAGTAGGAGGGACTGAAGCTTTCTTT. Its protein is CASSSSTSGQGAVGGTEAFF.

The genes are TRBV5-1 and TRBJ2-7; perhaps TRBD2 as D (6 bases). The length of the CDR3 is 17 residues. Per germline, CDR1 SGHRS and CDR2 YFSETQ. V shed 4 bases and J shed 3 bases, with 23 bases lying between them. The chain's CDR3 is CASSAGLSGTEGYEQYF. CDR3 bases: TGCGCCAGCAGCGCGGGACTTTCGGGGACTGAGGGCTACGAGCAGTACTTC.

This rearrangement joins TRBV4-3 to TRBJ2-2; 8 nucleotides agree with TRBD1. Germline V gene lookup returns CDR1 LGHNA and CDR2 YSLEER. CDR3 length: 17 amino acids. V lost 0 bases and J lost 4; bases outside the gene matches: 7. CDR3 in amino acids: CASSQDIARGPTGELFF. DNA for the CDR3: TGCGCCAGCAGCCAAGATATAGCCAGGGGGCCCACCGGGGAGCTGTTTTTT.

V gene TRBV9 combines with J gene TRBJ2-1, with 11 bases identical to TRBD2. This CDR3 is built from 16 residues. V lost 0 bases to trimming and J lost 6 bases; unmatched junction nucleotides: 5. Germline CDR1 is SGDLS and CDR2 is YYNGEE. The CDR3 loop is CASSVGSGRDGNEQFF. The CDR3 nucleotides read TGTGCCAGCAGCGTAGGTAGCGGGAGGGACGGCAATGAGCAGTTCTTC. The whole variable domain, remainder taken from reference TRBV9 and TRBJ2-1, is DSGVTQTPKHLITATGQRVTLRCSPRSGDLSVYWYQQSLDQGLQFLIQYYNGEERAKGNILERFSAQQFPDLHSELNLSSLELGDSALYFCASSVGSGRDGNEQFFGPGTRLTVL.

The chain carries TRBV29-1 and TRBJ1-2; D gene ambiguous. There are 15 residues in the CDR3. Germline V gene sequence: CDR1 SQVTM, CDR2 ANQGSEA. Trimming removed 0 bases at V and 4 bases at J, with 15 bases between. CDR3 in amino acids: CSVEEEVDGSYGYTF. In DNA, the CDR3 is TGCAGCGTTGAAGAAGAGGTCGACGGAAGCTATGGCTACACCTTC.

The J gene is TRBJ2-7, the V gene TRBV2; D uncertain. Trimming took 5 bases from V and 2 from J, leaving 7 bases between them. CDR3 size: 12 residues. The germline CDR1 and CDR2 sequences are SNHLY and FYNNEI. The CDR3 loop is CASSPETYEQYF. In DNA, the CDR3 is TGTGCCAGCAGTCCGGAGACCTACGAGCAGTACTTC.

The V gene is TRBV21-1, the J gene TRBJ2-4; TRBD1 is taken as the D call from the table, unchecked against the DNA. TRBV21-1 has pseudogene status. The CDR3 has 21 residues. CDR3 DNA sequence: TGTGCCAGCAGCAAAGCTAAGGACAGGGGGCACAGTCACTTTGCCAAAAACATTCAGTACTTC. Translation: CASSKAKDRGHSHFAKNIQYF.

This chain connects TRBV28 to TRBJ1-5; TRBD1 agrees at 8 bases. V lost 6 bases to trimming and J lost 10 bases; unmatched junction nucleotides: 14. The germline V gene has CDR1 MDHEN and CDR2 SYDVKM. The CDR3 loop spans 15 amino acids. As DNA, the CDR3 is TGTGCCAGCAGCTTGCGCGGACAGGGTTTAAGCCCCCAGCATTTT. Encoded protein: CASSLRGQGLSPQHF.

The chain combines TRBV27 with TRBJ2-7, with TRBD1 matching over 8 bases. Germline loops: CDR1 MNHEY, CDR2 SMNVEV (reference sequence). The CDR3 length is 12 residues. J lost 9 bases, V lost 5 bases, and 6 bases had no gene match. The CDR3 DNA follows: TGTGCCAGCAGTCCCCCGGACAGGGTGCAGTACTTC. Protein product: CASSPPDRVQYF.